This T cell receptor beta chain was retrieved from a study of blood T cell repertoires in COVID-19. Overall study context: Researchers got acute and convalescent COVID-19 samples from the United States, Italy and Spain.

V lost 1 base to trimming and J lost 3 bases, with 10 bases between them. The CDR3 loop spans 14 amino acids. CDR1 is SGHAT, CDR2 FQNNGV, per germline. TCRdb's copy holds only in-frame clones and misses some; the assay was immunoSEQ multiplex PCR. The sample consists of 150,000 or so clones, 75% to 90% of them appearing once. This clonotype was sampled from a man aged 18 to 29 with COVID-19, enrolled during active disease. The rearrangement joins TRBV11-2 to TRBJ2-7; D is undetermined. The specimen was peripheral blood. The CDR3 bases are TGTGCCAGCAGCTTAGGAGCCCCAGGCTACGAGCAGTACTTC. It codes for CASSLGAPGYEQYF.